Presented here are 18 T cell receptor beta chains from one specimen sequenced in a study of T cells after yellow fever vaccination. TCRdb reprocessed the 5' RACE reads with MiXCR, giving one entry per CDR3 protein. The sample has tens of thousands of distinct CDR3 sequences, 7.4% seen once. Sequencing was performed on CD8+ T cells sorted from PBMCs, taken roughly 15 days after the first yellow fever vaccination. These receptors all come from a man younger than 35 who received the YFV17D yellow fever vaccine.

V gene TRBV6-2 or TRBV6-3 combines with J gene TRBJ1-1, with TRBD1 matching over 9 bases. Trimming cost V 0 bases and J 0 bases; bases outside gene matches: 11. This CDR3 spans 19 amino acids. Germline assignment: CDR1 MNHEY and CDR2 SVGEGT. For the CDR3, the DNA is TGTGCCAGCAGTTACTCGACCGTTCCGGACAGGGGAATGAACACTGAAGCTTTCTTT. Translating gives CASSYSTVPDRGMNTEAFF.

This clonotype showed up many times. This chain uses TRBV5-4 with TRBJ2-3; D is undetermined. Germline V gene lookup returns CDR1 SGHNT and CDR2 YYREEE (reference sequence). V lost 3 bases and J 3 bases, leaving 2 bases between the germline ends. This CDR3 has 11 amino acids. CDR3 sequence reads: CASSSTDTQYF. CDR3 in DNA: TGTGCCAGCAGCTCGACAGATACGCAGTATTTT.

This clonotype was counted at least ten times. The chain has TRBV7-9 and TRBJ1-5; no clear D. V was cut by 4 bases and J by 5 bases, with 15 bases left in between. Germline V gives CDR1 SEHNR, CDR2 FQNEAQ (reference sequence). The CDR3 is 15 residues long. The CDR3 region is CASSSDYEPYQPQHF. CDR3 nucleotide sequence: TGTGCCAGCAGCTCCGACTATGAACCTTATCAGCCCCAGCATTTT.

This clonotype showed up many times. The V gene is TRBV7-2, the J gene TRBJ1-1; 7 bases map to TRBD1. V lost 2 bases and J lost 2; bases outside the gene matches: 11. CDR3 length equals 17 residues. Germline lookup yields CDR1 SGHTA and CDR2 FQGNSA. The DNA for the CDR3 is TGTGCCAGCAGCTTAATGGGTTTAGGGGGCGTTAACACTGAAGCTTTCTTT. Protein product: CASSLMGLGGVNTEAFF.

The V call is TRBV19, the J call TRBJ2-7, with D uncertain. Germline lookup yields CDR1 LNHDA and CDR2 SQIVND (reference sequence). There are 16 residues in the CDR3. V lost 2 bases to trimming and J lost 0 bases, with 14 bases between them. CDR3 sequence (DNA): TGTGCCAGTAGTATAACCGGTGGGCAGGCCTCCTACGAGCAGTACTTC. Translated, it gives CASSITGGQASYEQYF. Full variable domain (remainder filled in from reference TRBV19 and TRBJ2-7): DGGITQSPKYLFRKEGQNVTLSCEQNLNHDAMYWYRQDPGQGLRLIYYSQIVNDFQKGDIAEGYSVSREKKESFPLTVTSAQKNPTAFYLCASSITGGQASYEQYFGPGTRLTVT.

This clonotype was seen at least ten times. The genes are TRBV3-1 and TRBJ2-2; D is unclear. This CDR3 is built from 14 residues. V dropped 1 base and J dropped 4 bases, with 7 bases sitting between them. Germline values: CDR1 LGHDT, CDR2 YNNKEL (reference sequence). CDR3 coding DNA: TGTGCCAGCAGCCAAGCCAGACTCACCGGGGAGCTGTTTTTT. Amino acids: CASSQARLTGELFF. Full variable domain (remainder filled in from reference TRBV3-1 and TRBJ2-2): DTAVSQTPKYLVTQMGNDKSIKCEQNLGHDTMYWYKQDSKKFLKIMFSYNNKELIINETVPNRFSPKSPDKAHLNLHINSLELGDSAVYFCASSQARLTGELFFGEGSRLTVL.

This clonotype was detected many times. The chain couples TRBV10-3 to TRBJ2-2; D gene unclear. Germline V gene sequence: CDR1 ENHRY, CDR2 SYGVKD. This CDR3 region has 16 residues. V was cut by 4 bases and J by 2 bases, with 14 bases left in between. CDR3 in amino acids: CAISVKGVGNTGELFF. DNA for the CDR3: TGTGCCATCAGTGTCAAAGGAGTGGGAAACACCGGGGAGCTGTTTTTT.

The sample holds many counts of this clonotype. The chain recombines TRBV7-6 with TRBJ2-5; D tentatively reads TRBD1 or TRBD2 (6 bases each). Between the trimmed V and J ends, which lost 1 base and 2 bases, there was a span of 14 bases. The germline V gene has CDR1 SGHVS and CDR2 FNYEAQ. This CDR3 region has 16 residues. CDR3 coding DNA: TGTGCCAGCAGCTTAGGGGGCCGGGGGCGACAAGAGACCCAGTACTTC. It specifies CASSLGGRGRQETQYF.

The sample holds many counts of this clonotype. The chain employs TRBV15 and TRBJ2-3; D not certain. CDR1 is LNHNV, CDR2 YYDKDF, per germline (reference sequence). The V and J ends lost 3 bases and 4 bases respectively, with 17 bases between them. The CDR3 runs 16 residues. CDR3 in amino acids: CATSRPAASRADTQYF. The DNA for the CDR3 is TGTGCCACCAGCAGGCCCGCAGCCAGTCGGGCAGATACGCAGTATTTT.

Regarding this clonotype: At one boundary the junction diverges from the germline segment, which might be a read error. This sequence joins TRBV4-3 and TRBJ2-1, with 8 positions matching TRBD2. In germline, CDR1 is LGHNA, CDR2 YSLEER. The CDR3 contains 18 residues. DNA of the CDR3: TGCGCCTGCAGCCCCATACGCCGGGGCGGGGGGCTCACCGGGCAGCAGTTCTTC. Amino acids: CACSPIRRGGGLTGQQFF.

Ten or more counts support this clonotype. The V call is TRBV4-2, the J call TRBJ2-2; D may be TRBD2 (6 bases). This CDR3 comprises 15 residues. Germline CDR1 is LGHNA and CDR2 is YNFKEQ. The germline V and J ends were trimmed by 1 base and 1 base, with 7 bases remaining between them. The CDR3 spells CASSQVEGNTGELFF. The CDR3 coding sequence is TGTGCCAGCAGCCAAGTGGAGGGGAACACCGGGGAGCTGTTTTTT.

This clonotype appeared a few times. Here the CDR3 reads CASSLDGSNQPQHF. The CDR3 nucleotides read TGTGCCAGCAGCTTAGACGGTAGCAATCAGCCCCAGCATTTT. J is TRBJ1-5 and V is TRBV11-2; D is unclear. This CDR3 spans 14 amino acids. Germline V gene data show CDR1 as SGHAT and CDR2 as FQNNGV. The V end lost 0 bases, the J end lost 0 bases, and 3 bases lay between the germline ends.

This clonotype has more than one count but fewer than ten. The chain uses TRBV7-3 and TRBJ2-1; tentatively, D is TRBD2 (7 bases). Germline loops: CDR1 SGHTA, CDR2 FQGTGA. Trimming shortened V by 3 bases and J by 6 bases, and 12 bases separated the two germline ends. The CDR3 totals 14 residues. In DNA, the CDR3 is TGTGCCAGCAGCTTGCGCGGGGGCCCCAATGAGCAGTTCTTC. It encodes CASSLRGGPNEQFF.

In this sample, this clonotype turned up many times. The rearrangement uses TRBV20-1 and TRBJ2-7, with TRBD1 as a possible D gene (6 bases). The ends were cut back, 5 bases at V and 2 bases at J, with 16 bases in the middle. In germline, CDR1 is DFQATT, CDR2 SNEGSKA (reference sequence). CDR3 length equals 14 residues. The CDR3 region is CSARTVTPTYEQYF. The CDR3 DNA reads as TGCAGTGCTCGGACAGTTACACCTACCTACGAGCAGTACTTC.

There are many counts of this clonotype. This rearrangement joins TRBV7-9 to TRBJ2-1, with D perhaps assigned TRBD1 or TRBD2 (6 bases each). The CDR3 is 19 amino acids. Germline assignment: CDR1 SEHNR and CDR2 FQNEAQ (reference sequence). V lost 1 base, J lost 3 bases, and 22 bases lay in between. The CDR3: CASSLEGVFGGHNYNEQFF. Written as DNA, the CDR3 is TGTGCCAGCAGCTTAGAAGGCGTCTTCGGGGGCCACAACTACAATGAGCAGTTCTTC.

In this sample, this clonotype is medium-sized. This chain links TRBV4-2 with TRBJ2-2; TRBD1 agrees at 9 bases. CDR3 size: 15 residues. CDR1 and CDR2 (germline): LGHNA, YNFKEQ. With V trimmed by 1 base and J by 3 bases, 0 bases remained unmatched. The CDR3 reads CASSQGQGDTGELFF. DNA of the CDR3: TGTGCCAGCAGCCAAGGACAGGGGGACACCGGGGAGCTGTTTTTT.

This chain connects TRBV2 to TRBJ2-3, with 8 bases fitting TRBD2. V lost 7 bases and J lost 3; bases outside the gene matches: 0. The germline V gene encodes CDR1 SNHLY and CDR2 FYNNEI. The CDR3 length is 12 residues. In DNA, the CDR3 is TGTGCCAGCACGGGAGGGACAGATACGCAGTATTTT. Protein product: CASTGGTDTQYF.

Many counts were recorded for this clonotype. This chain uses TRBV12-3 or TRBV12-4 with TRBJ2-1, with 13 bases identical to TRBD2. The CDR3 length is 18 residues. With 2 bases clipped from V and 7 bases from J, the junction kept 11 bases outside the gene matches. CDR3 region: CASSLSSPTSGGGNEQFF. The CDR3, as DNA: TGTGCCAGCAGTTTATCCTCTCCAACTAGCGGGGGGGGAAATGAGCAGTTCTTC.